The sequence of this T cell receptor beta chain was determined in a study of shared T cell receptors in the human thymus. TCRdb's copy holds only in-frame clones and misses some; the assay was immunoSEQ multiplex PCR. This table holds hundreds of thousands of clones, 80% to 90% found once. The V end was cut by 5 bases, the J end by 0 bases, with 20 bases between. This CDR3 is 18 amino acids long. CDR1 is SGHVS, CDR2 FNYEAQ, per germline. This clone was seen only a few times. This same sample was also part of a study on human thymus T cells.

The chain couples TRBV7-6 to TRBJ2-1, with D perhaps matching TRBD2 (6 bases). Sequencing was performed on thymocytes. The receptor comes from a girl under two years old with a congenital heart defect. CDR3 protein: CASSPGPPGRSSYNEQFF. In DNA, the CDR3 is TGTGCCAGCAGCCCAGGCCCCCCGGGGAGGAGCTCCTACAATGAGCAGTTCTTC.